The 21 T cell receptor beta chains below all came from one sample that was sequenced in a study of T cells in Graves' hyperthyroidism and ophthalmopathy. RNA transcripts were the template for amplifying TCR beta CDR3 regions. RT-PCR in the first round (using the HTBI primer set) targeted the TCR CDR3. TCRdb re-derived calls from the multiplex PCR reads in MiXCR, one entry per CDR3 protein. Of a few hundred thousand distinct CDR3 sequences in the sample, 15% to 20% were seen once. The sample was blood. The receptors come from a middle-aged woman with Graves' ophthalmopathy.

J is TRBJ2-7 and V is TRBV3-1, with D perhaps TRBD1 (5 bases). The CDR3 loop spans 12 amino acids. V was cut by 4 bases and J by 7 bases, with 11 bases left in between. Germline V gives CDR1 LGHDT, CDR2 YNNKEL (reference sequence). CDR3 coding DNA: TGTGCCAGCAGCCTAATGCACAGGGAGCAGTACTTC. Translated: CASSLMHREQYF.

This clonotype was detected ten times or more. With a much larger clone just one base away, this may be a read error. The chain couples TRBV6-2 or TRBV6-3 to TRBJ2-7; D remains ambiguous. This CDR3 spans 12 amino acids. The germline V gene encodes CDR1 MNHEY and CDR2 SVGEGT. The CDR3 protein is CASMSPAYEQCF. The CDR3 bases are TGTGCCAGCATGTCCCCCGCCTACGAGCAGTGCTTC.

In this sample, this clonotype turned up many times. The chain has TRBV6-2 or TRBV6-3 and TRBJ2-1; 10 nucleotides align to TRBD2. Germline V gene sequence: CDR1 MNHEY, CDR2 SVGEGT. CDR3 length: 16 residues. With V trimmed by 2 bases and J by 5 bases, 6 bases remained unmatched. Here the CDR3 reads CASSYAPSGGHNEQFF. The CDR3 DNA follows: TGTGCCAGCAGTTACGCGCCTAGCGGGGGCCACAATGAGCAGTTCTTC.

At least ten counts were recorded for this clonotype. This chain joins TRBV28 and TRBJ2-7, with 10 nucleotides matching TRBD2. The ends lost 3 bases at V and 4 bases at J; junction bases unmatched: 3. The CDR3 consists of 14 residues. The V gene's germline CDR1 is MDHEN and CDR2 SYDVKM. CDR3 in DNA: TGTGCCAGCAGTTTCTGGACTAGCGGATACGAGCAGTACTTC. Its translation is CASSFWTSGYEQYF.

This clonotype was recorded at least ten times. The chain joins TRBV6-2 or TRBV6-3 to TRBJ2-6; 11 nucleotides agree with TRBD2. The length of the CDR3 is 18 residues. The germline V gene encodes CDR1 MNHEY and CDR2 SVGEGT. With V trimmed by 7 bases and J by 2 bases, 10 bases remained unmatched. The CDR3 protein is CASKIAGGPGPGANVLTF. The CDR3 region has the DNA TGTGCCAGCAAGATAGCGGGAGGGCCTGGACCTGGGGCCAACGTCCTGACTTTC.

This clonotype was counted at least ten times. CDR3 coding DNA: TGTGCCAGCAGTTTAGGGTTCAACACCGGGGAGCTGTTTTTT. Amino acids: CASSLGFNTGELFF. The chain combines TRBV28 with TRBJ2-2; D uncertain. The CDR3 has 14 amino acids. CDR1 and CDR2 from the germline V gene are MDHEN and SYDVKM. V dropped 2 bases and J dropped 2 bases, with 6 bases sitting between them.

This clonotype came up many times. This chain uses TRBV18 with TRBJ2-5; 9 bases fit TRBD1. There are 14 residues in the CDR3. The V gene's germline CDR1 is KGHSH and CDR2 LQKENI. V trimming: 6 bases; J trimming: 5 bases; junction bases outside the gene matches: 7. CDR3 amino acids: CASSTGQGMETQYF. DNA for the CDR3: TGTGCCAGCTCGACGGGACAGGGCATGGAGACCCAGTACTTC.

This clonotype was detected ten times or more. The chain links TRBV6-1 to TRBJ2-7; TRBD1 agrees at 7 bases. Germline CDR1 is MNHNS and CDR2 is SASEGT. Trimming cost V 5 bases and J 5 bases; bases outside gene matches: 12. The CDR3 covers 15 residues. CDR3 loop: CASSRSRQGVHEQYF. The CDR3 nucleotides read TGTGCCAGCAGTCGTTCTAGACAGGGAGTCCACGAGCAGTACTTC.

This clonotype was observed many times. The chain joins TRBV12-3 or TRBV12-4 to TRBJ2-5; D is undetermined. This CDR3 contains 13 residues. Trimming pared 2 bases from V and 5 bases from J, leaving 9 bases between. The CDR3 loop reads CASSLPPLETQYF. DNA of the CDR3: TGTGCCAGCAGTTTACCCCCCTTGGAGACCCAGTACTTC.

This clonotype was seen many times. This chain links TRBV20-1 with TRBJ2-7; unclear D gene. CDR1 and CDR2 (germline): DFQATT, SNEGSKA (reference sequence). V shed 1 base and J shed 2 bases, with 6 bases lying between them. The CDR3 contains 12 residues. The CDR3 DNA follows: TGCAGTGCTAGAGTCGGCCCCTACGAGCAGTACTTC. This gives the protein CSARVGPYEQYF.

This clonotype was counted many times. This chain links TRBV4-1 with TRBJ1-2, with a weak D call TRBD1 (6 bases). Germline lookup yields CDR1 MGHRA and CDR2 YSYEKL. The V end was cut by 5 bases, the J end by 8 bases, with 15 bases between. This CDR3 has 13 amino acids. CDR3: CASSSGSGDGYTF. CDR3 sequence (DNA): TGCGCCAGCAGCAGTGGGTCAGGGGACGGCTACACCTTC.

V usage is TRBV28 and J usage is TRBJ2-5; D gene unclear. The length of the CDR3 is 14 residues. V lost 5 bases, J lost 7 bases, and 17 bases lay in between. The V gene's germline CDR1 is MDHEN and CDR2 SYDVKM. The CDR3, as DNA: TGTGCCAGCAGTCCGTACAGTTCAAGATGGACCCAGTACTTC. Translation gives CASSPYSSRWTQYF.

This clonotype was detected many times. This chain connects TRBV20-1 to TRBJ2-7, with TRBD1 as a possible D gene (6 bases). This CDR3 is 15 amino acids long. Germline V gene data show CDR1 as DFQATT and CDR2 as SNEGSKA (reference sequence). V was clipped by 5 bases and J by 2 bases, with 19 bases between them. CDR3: CSASPSRGLTYEQYF. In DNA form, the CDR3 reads TGCAGTGCTTCTCCGAGCAGGGGCTTAACCTACGAGCAGTACTTC.

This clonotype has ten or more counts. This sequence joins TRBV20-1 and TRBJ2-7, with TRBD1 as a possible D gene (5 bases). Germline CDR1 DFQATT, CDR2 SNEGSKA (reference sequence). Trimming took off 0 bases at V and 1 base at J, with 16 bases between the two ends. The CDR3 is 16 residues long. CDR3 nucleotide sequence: TGCAGTGCTAGAGAACCTGGTAGGGGATTATCCTACGAGCAGTACTTC. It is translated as CSAREPGRGLSYEQYF.

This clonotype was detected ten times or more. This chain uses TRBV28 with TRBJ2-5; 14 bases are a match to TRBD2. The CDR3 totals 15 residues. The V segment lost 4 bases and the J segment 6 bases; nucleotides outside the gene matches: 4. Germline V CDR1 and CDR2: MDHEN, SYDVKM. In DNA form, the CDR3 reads TGTGCCAGCAGTTGGACTAGCGGGAGGTTGAAGACCCAGTACTTC. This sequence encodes CASSWTSGRLKTQYF. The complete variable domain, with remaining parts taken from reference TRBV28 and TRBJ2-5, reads DVKVTQSSRYLVKRTGEKVFLECVQDMDHENMFWYRQDPGLGLRLIYFSYDVKMKEKGDIPEGYSVSREKKERFSLILESASTNQTSMYLCASSWTSGRLKTQYFGPGTRLLVL.

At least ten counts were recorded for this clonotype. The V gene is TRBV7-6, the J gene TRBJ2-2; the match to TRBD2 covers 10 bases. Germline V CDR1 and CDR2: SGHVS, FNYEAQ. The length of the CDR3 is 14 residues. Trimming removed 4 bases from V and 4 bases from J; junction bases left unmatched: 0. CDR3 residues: CASSWTSGTGELFF. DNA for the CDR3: TGTGCCAGCAGCTGGACTAGCGGCACCGGGGAGCTGTTTTTT. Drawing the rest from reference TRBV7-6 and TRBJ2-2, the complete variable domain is GAGVSQSPRYKVTKRGQDVALRCDPISGHVSLYWYRQALGQGPEFLTYFNYEAQQDKSGLPNDRFSAERPEGSISTLTIQRTEQRDSAMYRCASSWTSGTGELFFGEGSRLTVL.

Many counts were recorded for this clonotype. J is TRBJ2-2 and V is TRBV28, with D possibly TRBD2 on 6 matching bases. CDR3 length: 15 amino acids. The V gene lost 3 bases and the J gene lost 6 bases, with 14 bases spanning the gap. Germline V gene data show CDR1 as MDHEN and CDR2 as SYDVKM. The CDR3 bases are TGTGCCAGCAGTTTTTTGGTCGGGGAGGCCGGGGAGCTGTTTTTT. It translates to CASSFLVGEAGELFF.

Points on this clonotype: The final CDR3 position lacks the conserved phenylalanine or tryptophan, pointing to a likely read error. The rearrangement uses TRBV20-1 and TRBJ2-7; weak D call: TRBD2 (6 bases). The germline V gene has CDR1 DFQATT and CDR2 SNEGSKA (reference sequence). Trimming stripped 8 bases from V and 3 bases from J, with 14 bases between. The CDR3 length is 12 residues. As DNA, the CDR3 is TGCAGTCCCCGCGGGACTCTCTACGAGCAGTACTCC. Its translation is CSPRGTLYEQYS.

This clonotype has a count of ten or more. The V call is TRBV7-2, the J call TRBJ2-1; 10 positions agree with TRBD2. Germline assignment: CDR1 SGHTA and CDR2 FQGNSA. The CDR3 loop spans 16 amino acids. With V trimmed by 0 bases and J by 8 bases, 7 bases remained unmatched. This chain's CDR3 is CASSLANSGRTHEQFF. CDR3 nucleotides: TGTGCCAGCAGCTTAGCCAATAGCGGGAGGACCCATGAGCAGTTCTTC.

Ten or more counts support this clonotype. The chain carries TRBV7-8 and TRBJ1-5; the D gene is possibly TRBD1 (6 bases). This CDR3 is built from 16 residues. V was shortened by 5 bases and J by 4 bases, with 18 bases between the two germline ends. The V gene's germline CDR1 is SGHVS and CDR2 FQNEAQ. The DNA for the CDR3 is TGTGCCAGCAGCCCACGCGACCTACAGGGAAATCAGCCCCAGCATTTT. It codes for CASSPRDLQGNQPQHF.

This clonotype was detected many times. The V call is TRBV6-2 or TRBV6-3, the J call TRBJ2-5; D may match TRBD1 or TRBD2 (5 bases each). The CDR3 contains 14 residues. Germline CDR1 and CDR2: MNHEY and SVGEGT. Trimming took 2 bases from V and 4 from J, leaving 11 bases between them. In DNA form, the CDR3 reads TGTGCCAGCAGTTACGGTGAGGGGTCAGAGACCCAGTACTTC. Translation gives CASSYGEGSETQYF.